This TCR beta chain was identified during a study of blood T cell repertoires in COVID-19. CDR1 SGHTA and CDR2 FQGNSA come from the germline V gene. With V trimmed by 5 bases and J by 7 bases, 8 bases remained unmatched. This CDR3 is 15 amino acids long. Sequencing used immunoSEQ multiplex PCR; TCRdb keeps in-frame clones, though not all of them. The sample lists a few hundred thousand clones; 85% to 90% were seen once. Sequenced input: PBMCs or T cells enriched from blood (not recorded which). The chain combines TRBV7-2 with TRBJ2-2, with TRBD2 matching 9 bases. This receptor was taken from a man under 40 who had recovered from COVID-19. This CDR3 reads CASSTRLAVYGELFF. The CDR3 DNA follows: TGTGCCAGCAGCACTCGACTAGCGGTGTACGGGGAGCTGTTTTTT.